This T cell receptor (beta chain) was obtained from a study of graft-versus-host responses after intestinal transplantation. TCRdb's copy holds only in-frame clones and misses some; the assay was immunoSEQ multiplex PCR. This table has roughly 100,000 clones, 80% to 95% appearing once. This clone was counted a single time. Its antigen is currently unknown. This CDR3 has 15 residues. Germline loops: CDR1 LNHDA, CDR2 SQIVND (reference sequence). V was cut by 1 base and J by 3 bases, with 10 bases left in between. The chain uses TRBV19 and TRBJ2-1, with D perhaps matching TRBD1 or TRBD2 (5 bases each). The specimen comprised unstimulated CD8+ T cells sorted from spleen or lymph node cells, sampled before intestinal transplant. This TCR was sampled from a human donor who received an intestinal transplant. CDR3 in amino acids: CASSIGAGSYNEQFF. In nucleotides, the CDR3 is TGTGCCAGTAGTATAGGTGCAGGGAGCTACAATGAGCAGTTCTTC.